This T cell receptor beta chain was found in a study of T cell clones after liver transplantation. Study as a whole: TCRbeta sequencing after a pre-transplant mixed lymphocyte reaction identified graft-donor-reactive clones, later tracked in post-transplant blood. Without induction therapy, subjects received standard immunosuppression until 12-24 months post-transplant.

Measured with immunoSEQ multiplex PCR; TCRdb has only the in-frame clones, and not every one. This table holds around 120,000 clones, approximately 90% found once. Note on this clone: As yet, its antigen is unknown.

Study-wide findings and caveats: In a couple of subjects, few donor cells limited the measurable donor-reactive repertoire. These preliminary findings come from unstandardized post-transplant sampling times.

CDR3 length equals 15 residues. CDR1 is SGHDT and CDR2 is YYEEEE in the germline V gene. V was shortened by 4 bases and J by 6 bases, with 20 bases between the two germline ends. This receptor was taken from a human patient who received a liver transplant. Some T cells may be the graft donor's. Sequencing was performed on CD4+ T cells from blood, taken 12 months after liver transplant. The chain is built from TRBV5-6 and TRBJ2-7; possibly TRBD2 for D (6 bases). The CDR3, as DNA: TGTGCCAGCAGCCGAAGCCCGACTAGTCCTGCCGAGCAGTACTTC. Encoded protein: CASSRSPTSPAEQYF.